Shown below are 31 T cell receptor beta chains from a single sample sequenced in a study of T-cell memory formation after mild COVID-19. Each CDR3 protein is one row after TCRdb ran MiXCR on the 5' RACE reads. The sample lists 130,000 to 150,000 distinct CDR3 sequences; approximately 21% were seen once. The source material was PBMCs or a T cell subset sorted from them (not recorded which). The source of these receptors is an adult woman who had mild COVID-19 (a few samples of this study predate the infection). Cell type and time point are not known.

In its sample, this clonotype was seen a few times. This chain uses TRBV12-3 or TRBV12-4 with TRBJ2-5; tentatively, D is TRBD1 or TRBD2 (6 bases each). This CDR3 has 13 amino acids. Deletions cut 3 bases from V and 5 bases from J, with 10 bases between. In DNA, the CDR3 is TGTGCCAGCAGTTTCGGAGGGGGGGAGACCCAGTACTTC. Its translation is CASSFGGGETQYF.

This clonotype was detected a few times. The chain has TRBV18 and TRBJ2-5; D remains ambiguous. V lost 6 bases and J 5 bases, leaving 13 bases between the germline ends. Germline assignment: CDR1 KGHSH and CDR2 LQKENI. This CDR3 spans 13 amino acids. In DNA, the CDR3 is TGTGCCAGCTCCGGAAATAAAGGGGAGACCCAGTACTTC. Translating gives CASSGNKGETQYF.

The V and J genes are TRBV3-1 and TRBJ2-7; D is unresolved. V was shortened by 5 bases and J by 6 bases, with 11 bases between the two germline ends. Per the germline V gene, CDR1 is LGHDT and CDR2 is YNNKEL (reference sequence). The CDR3 covers 12 residues. CDR3 residues: CASSYLGTEQYF. The CDR3 coding sequence is TGTGCCAGCAGCTATCTAGGAACCGAGCAGTACTTC.

The rearrangement uses TRBV7-6 and TRBJ1-5; D not resolved. V was clipped by 0 bases and J by 5 bases, with 11 bases between them. The CDR3 is 15 residues long. CDR1 is SGHVS and CDR2 is FNYEAQ in the germline V gene. In DNA form, the CDR3 reads TGTGCCAGCAGCTTAGCGGGAAGGCACGATCAGCCCCAGCATTTT. This translates into CASSLAGRHDQPQHF.

This clonotype was picked up a small number of times. The rearrangement uses TRBV12-3 or TRBV12-4 and TRBJ2-3, with D maybe TRBD2 (7 bases). The CDR3 extends over 15 amino acids. V gave up 6 bases and J gave up 4 bases, with 17 bases separating them. CDR3 sequence: CASSPAQGRADTQYF. The DNA of the CDR3 is TGTGCCAGCAGCCCTGCCCAGGGGAGGGCAGATACGCAGTATTTT.

A few counts support this clonotype. J is TRBJ2-1 and V is TRBV12-3 or TRBV12-4; D gene ambiguous. The germline V and J ends were trimmed by 5 bases and 10 bases, with 15 bases remaining between them. This CDR3 comprises 13 residues. This CDR3 reads CASSTLRNGEQFF. The CDR3 bases are TGTGCCAGCAGTACACTACGGAACGGAGAGCAGTTCTTC.

This clonotype was found a few times. V and J are TRBV4-3 and TRBJ2-3; no definite D call. CDR3 length: 17 residues. Trimming pared 0 bases from V and 1 base from J, leaving 14 bases between. Germline assignment: CDR1 LGHNA and CDR2 YSLEER. The CDR3 protein is CASSQEPASRGTDTQYF. The CDR3 bases are TGCGCCAGCAGCCAAGAGCCAGCGAGTCGGGGCACAGATACGCAGTATTTT.

This clonotype showed up just a few times. The V and J genes are TRBV11-2 and TRBJ2-6; D not resolved. Germline CDR1 and CDR2: SGHAT and FQNNGV. The V end was cut by 5 bases, the J end by 3 bases, with 11 bases between. The CDR3 is made up of 15 amino acids. DNA for the CDR3: TGTGCCAGCAGCCACCGGCCTTTTGGGGCCAACGTCCTGACTTTC. The encoded protein is CASSHRPFGANVLTF.

The CDR3 region is CASRPALGLAGGPTQYF. Written as DNA, the CDR3 is TGTGCCAGCAGGCCCGCCCTCGGACTAGCGGGAGGGCCAACCCAGTACTTC. The V gene is TRBV7-9, the J gene TRBJ2-5, with TRBD2 matching over 15 bases. This CDR3 region has 17 residues. The germline CDR1 and CDR2 sequences are SEHNR and FQNEAQ (reference sequence). The V and J ends lost 6 bases and 8 bases, in that order; junction bases with no gene match: 13.

The genes are TRBV18 and TRBJ1-5; weak D call: TRBD1 (6 bases). Germline CDR1 KGHSH, CDR2 LQKENI. The V gene lost 3 bases and the J gene lost 7 bases, with 19 bases spanning the gap. This CDR3 has 16 residues. The CDR3 loop is CASSPSTGRVGQPQHF. The CDR3 DNA is TGTGCCAGCTCACCCTCCACAGGGAGAGTAGGCCAGCCCCAGCATTTT.

V and J are TRBV14 and TRBJ2-1; D is unresolved. Germline CDR1 SGHDN, CDR2 FVKESK. V lost 2 bases and J 3 bases, leaving 5 bases between the germline ends. The CDR3 length is 13 residues. CDR3 DNA sequence: TGTGCCAGCAGCCAACTGAGCTACAATGAGCAGTTCTTC. The encoded protein is CASSQLSYNEQFF.

The chain is built from TRBV9 and TRBJ1-1, with 7 bases matching TRBD1. Germline CDR1 reads SGDLS; CDR2 reads YYNGEE. After removal of 0 bases from V and 5 bases from J, the junction contained 13 bases not matched to a gene. CDR3 length: 17 residues. CDR3: CASSVGREAGGCTEAFF. CDR3 bases: TGTGCCAGCAGCGTAGGTCGGGAGGCAGGGGGGTGTACTGAAGCTTTCTTT.

The chain is built from TRBV7-9 and TRBJ2-5; no firm D call. Trimming removed 1 base from V and 5 bases from J, with 5 bases in between. The CDR3 is 12 residues long. Germline assignment: CDR1 SEHNR and CDR2 FQNEAQ (reference sequence). The CDR3 here is CASSLDYETQYF. CDR3 nucleotides: TGTGCCAGCAGCTTAGACTACGAGACCCAGTACTTC.

V gene TRBV18 combines with J gene TRBJ1-1, with 8 positions matching TRBD1. The CDR3 is 14 residues long. Germline loops: CDR1 KGHSH, CDR2 LQKENI. With 3 bases clipped from V and 5 bases from J, the junction kept 5 bases outside the gene matches. The DNA of the CDR3 is TGTGCCAGCTCACCTTCAGGGGGCCGGACTGAAGCTTTCTTT. It specifies CASSPSGGRTEAFF.

This clonotype has just a few counts. The chain is built from TRBV3-1 and TRBJ1-6, with 7 bases identical to TRBD1. This CDR3 comprises 12 residues. V gave up 8 bases and J gave up 14 bases; unmatched junction bases: 9. Germline lookup yields CDR1 LGHDT and CDR2 YNNKEL (reference sequence). In nucleotides, the CDR3 is TGTGCCAGCGGTAGGGGGCCCTTGACCCTCCACTTT. This codes for CASGRGPLTLHF. The full variable domain, in which reference TRBV3-1 and TRBJ1-6 provide the parts outside the CDR3, is DTAVSQTPKYLVTQMGNDKSIKCEQNLGHDTMYWYKQDSKKFLKIMFSYNNKELIINETVPNRFSPKSPDKAHLNLHINSLELGDSAVYFCASGRGPLTLHFGNGTRLTVT.

This clonotype turned up a few times. The J gene is TRBJ2-1, the V gene TRBV2, with TRBD2 matching over 9 bases. Germline values: CDR1 SNHLY, CDR2 FYNNEI. Germline trimming cut 6 bases from V and 5 bases from J; bases unmatched to any gene: 8. This CDR3 has 15 amino acids. CDR3: CASRHLAGTDNEQFF. The CDR3 coding sequence is TGTGCCAGCAGGCATCTAGCGGGGACTGACAATGAGCAGTTCTTC. The full variable domain, rest sourced from reference TRBV2 and TRBJ2-1, is EPEVTQTPSHQVTQMGQEVILRCVPISNHLYFYWYRQILGQKVEFLVSFYNNEISEKSEIFDDQFSVERPDGSNFTLKIRSTKLEDSAMYFCASRHLAGTDNEQFFGPGTRLTVL.

This clonotype has a handful of counts. The rearrangement joins TRBV4-2 to TRBJ2-7; D not certain. CDR3 length: 17 residues. V lost 0 bases and J lost 1, with 16 bases in between. Germline values: CDR1 LGHNA, CDR2 YNFKEQ. DNA of the CDR3: TGTGCCAGCAGCCAAGATGAAGTCTCGGGCCAATCCTACGAGCAGTACTTC. It translates to CASSQDEVSGQSYEQYF.

This clonotype showed up just once. The J gene is TRBJ2-1, the V gene TRBV29-1; the match to TRBD2 covers 10 bases. Germline V gene data show CDR1 as SQVTM and CDR2 as ANQGSEA. CDR3 length: 14 residues. The CDR3 coding sequence is TGCAACGCTCGAGCTAGCGGGAGATCCGATGAGCAGTTCTTC. It encodes CNARASGRSDEQFF.

This clonotype was observed a handful of times. The genes are TRBV18 and TRBJ2-7; 9 nucleotides agree with TRBD1. Trimming cost V 6 bases and J 2 bases; bases outside gene matches: 5. The CDR3 is made up of 14 amino acids. Germline lookup yields CDR1 KGHSH and CDR2 LQKENI. CDR3 in amino acids: CASSGGQGPYEQYF. Here the CDR3 DNA reads TGTGCCAGCTCTGGGGGACAGGGACCCTACGAGCAGTACTTC.

This clonotype appeared a few times. The chain uses TRBV4-1 and TRBJ2-1; D gene ambiguous. V was cut by 0 bases and J by 7 bases, with 13 bases left in between. Germline V lookup: CDR1 MGHRA, CDR2 YSYEKL. The CDR3 extends over 15 amino acids. DNA of the CDR3: TGCGCCAGCAGCCAAGATCATTTTATTGGGAATGAGCAGTTCTTC. Its translation is CASSQDHFIGNEQFF.

This clonotype was recorded a few times. This chain connects TRBV7-9 to TRBJ2-1; 11 nucleotides line up with TRBD1. V lost 3 bases, J lost 5 bases, and 3 bases stayed unmatched. The germline V gene encodes CDR1 SEHNR and CDR2 FQNEAQ (reference sequence). CDR3 length equals 15 residues. This CDR3 reads CASSLMGQGDNEQFF. DNA for the CDR3: TGTGCCAGCAGCTTGATGGGACAGGGGGACAATGAGCAGTTCTTC.

J is TRBJ1-1 and V is TRBV12-3 or TRBV12-4; TRBD1 matches 12 bases. The CDR3 covers 16 residues. V shed 4 bases, J shed 5 bases, and the junction held 8 bases outside the gene matches. Written as DNA, the CDR3 is TGTGCCAGCAGTTGGGGGGACAGGGGGCGCGGTACTGAAGCTTTCTTT. It is translated as CASSWGDRGRGTEAFF.

The CDR3 nucleotides are TGTGCCAGCAGCAAGACCGGGACTACATACAATGAGCAGTTCTTC. Translation: CASSKTGTTYNEQFF. This chain uses TRBV11-2 with TRBJ2-1; 7 bases agree with TRBD2. The CDR3 consists of 15 residues. The ends lost 5 bases at V and 4 bases at J; junction bases unmatched: 8. Germline V gene sequence: CDR1 SGHAT, CDR2 FQNNGV.

The J gene is TRBJ1-5, the V gene TRBV9, with 9 bases that match TRBD1. The germline CDR1 and CDR2 sequences are SGDLS and YYNGEE. CDR3 length: 16 amino acids. Trimming took 4 bases from V and 1 from J; bases not matched to a gene: 6. The CDR3 here is CASSPGTGRSNQPQHF. In nucleotides, the CDR3 is TGTGCCAGCAGCCCCGGGACAGGGAGGAGCAATCAGCCCCAGCATTTT.

The chain recombines TRBV4-1 with TRBJ2-7; D gene unclear. In germline, CDR1 is MGHRA, CDR2 YSYEKL. This CDR3 spans 14 amino acids. Trimming pared 0 bases from V and 2 bases from J, leaving 8 bases between. This chain's CDR3 is CASSQDLATYEQYF. CDR3 nucleotide sequence: TGCGCCAGCAGCCAAGATCTGGCCACCTACGAGCAGTACTTC.

A few counts support this clonotype. The genes are TRBV18 and TRBJ2-3; no firm D call. The CDR3 runs to 16 residues. V was pared by 2 bases and J by 4 bases, with 16 bases between. CDR1 and CDR2 (germline): KGHSH, LQKENI. The CDR3 region is CASSPLLARRSDTQYF. DNA of the CDR3: TGTGCCAGCTCACCATTGTTGGCCCGGAGATCAGATACGCAGTATTTT.

This chain connects TRBV10-3 to TRBJ1-1; D remains ambiguous. The CDR3 totals 11 residues. Germline CDR1 is ENHRY and CDR2 is SYGVKD. V was trimmed by 3 bases and J by 3 bases, leaving 2 bases between them. In DNA form, the CDR3 reads TGTGCCATCAGTGACTACACTGAAGCTTTCTTT. It encodes CAISDYTEAFF.

The chain employs TRBV7-2 and TRBJ2-3; 10 positions agree with TRBD2. CDR1 is SGHTA and CDR2 is FQGNSA in the germline V gene. The CDR3 has 14 residues. J was trimmed by 2 bases and V by 8 bases; bases with no gene match: 4. The CDR3 bases are TGTGCCAGCGCGACTAGCGGGTTCACAGATACGCAGTATTTT. Translated, it gives CASATSGFTDTQYF.

The chain has TRBV20-1 and TRBJ1-5; possibly TRBD1 for D (6 bases). CDR1 and CDR2 (germline): DFQATT, SNEGSKA (reference sequence). V was cut by 3 bases and J by 4 bases, with 16 bases left in between. This CDR3 is 15 amino acids long. Here the CDR3 DNA reads TGCAGTGCTAGGTTGGGACACGGGACAAATCAGCCCCAGCATTTT. Translating it yields CSARLGHGTNQPQHF.

The chain uses TRBV20-1 and TRBJ2-7; TRBD2 matches at 9 bases. The V gene end was trimmed by 5 bases and the J gene end by 2 bases; junction bases not matched to a gene: 7. CDR3 length: 14 amino acids. Germline V gives CDR1 DFQATT, CDR2 SNEGSKA (reference sequence). CDR3 loop: CSAQLSGGPYEQYF. As DNA, the CDR3 is TGCAGTGCTCAGCTGAGCGGGGGGCCCTACGAGCAGTACTTC.

This clonotype showed up just a few times. The V call is TRBV6-2 or TRBV6-3, the J call TRBJ2-2, with TRBD2 matching 15 bases. The CDR3 runs to 17 residues. The germline V gene encodes CDR1 MNHEY and CDR2 SVGEGT. V shed 7 bases and J 6 bases; nucleotides not matched to a gene: 9. The CDR3 spells CASIGLAGGPLAGELFF. Written as DNA, the CDR3 is TGTGCCAGCATCGGACTAGCGGGAGGGCCGTTGGCCGGGGAGCTGTTTTTT.